This TCR beta chain stems from a study of control samples from healthy donors and cancer patients. A few counts support this clone. Trimming pared 3 bases from V and 8 bases from J, leaving 13 bases between. The germline V gene encodes CDR1 DFQATT and CDR2 SNEGSKA (reference sequence). The CDR3 sequence is 12 residues long. The method was immunoSEQ multiplex PCR; TCRdb's version includes in-frame clones alone and lacks a portion of them. In the table there are 390,000 or so clones, 90% of which are singletons. The sequenced sample was PBMCs. The V gene is TRBV20-1, the J gene TRBJ1-2; no reliable D call. This sequence was found in a man between 35 and 55 years old with head and neck cancer. CDR3 region: CSASFMQMGYTF. CDR3 sequence (DNA): TGCAGTGCTAGTTTCATGCAAATGGGCTACACCTTC.